The clone carrying this TCR beta chain was detected a few times. Its specificity is not known. Gene names are mouse gene names. Coverage ceases 4 residues before the CDR3 finishes, and the germline J gene fills in the end. This sample is part of a study of CD8+ T cells in alopecia areata. Study overall: Skin-grafted approximately 7-10-week-old female C3H/HeJ mice received tissue from approximately 6-12-month-old C3H/HeJ donors with spontaneous alopecia. Study-wide results and caveats: Relative to mice, TCR sharing across patients was less clear, a difference possibly HLA-related. Scalp specimens additionally yield sequences from normal skin's resident alphabeta T cells. Lesional scalp exceeded normal scalp in clonality, especially in alopecia totalis/universalis.

Germline V gene sequence: CDR1 FNHDT, CDR2 SITEND (reference sequence). The CDR3 covers 13 residues. Pooled cutaneous lymph node cells were sorted using CD4, CD8alpha, NKG2D, NKG2ACE and other markers. cDNA serving as the sequencing template came from extracted, reverse transcribed RNA. Libraries were prepared by immunoSEQ multiplex PCR; TCRdb keeps only in-frame clonotypes and omits some of them. The sample was found to contain around 300,000 clones, and every one recurs. This sequence was found in a C3H/HeJ mouse with alopecia areata. Mouse strain MHC haplotype: H2-k. The source material was CD4+ T cells sorted from a lymph node. The rearrangement joins TRBV19 to TRBJ2-1; the match to TRBD1 covers 9 bases. The CDR3 protein is CASIQGAKAEQFF. The DNA read from the CDR3 is TGTGCCAGCATACAGGGGGCGAAGGCT.